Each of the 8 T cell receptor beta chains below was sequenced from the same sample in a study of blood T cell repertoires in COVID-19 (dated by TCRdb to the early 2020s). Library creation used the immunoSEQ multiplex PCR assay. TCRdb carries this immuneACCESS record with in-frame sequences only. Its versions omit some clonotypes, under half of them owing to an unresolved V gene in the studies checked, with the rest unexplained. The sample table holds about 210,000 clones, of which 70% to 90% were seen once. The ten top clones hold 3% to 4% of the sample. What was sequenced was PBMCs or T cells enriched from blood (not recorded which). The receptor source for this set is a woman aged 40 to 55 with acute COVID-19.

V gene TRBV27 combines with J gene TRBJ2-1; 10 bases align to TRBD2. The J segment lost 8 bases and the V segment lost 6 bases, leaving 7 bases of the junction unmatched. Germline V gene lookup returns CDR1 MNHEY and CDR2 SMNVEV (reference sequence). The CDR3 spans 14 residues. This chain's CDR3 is CASRRLAGEYEQFF. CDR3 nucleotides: TGTGCCAGCAGGAGGCTAGCGGGAGAATATGAGCAGTTCTTC.

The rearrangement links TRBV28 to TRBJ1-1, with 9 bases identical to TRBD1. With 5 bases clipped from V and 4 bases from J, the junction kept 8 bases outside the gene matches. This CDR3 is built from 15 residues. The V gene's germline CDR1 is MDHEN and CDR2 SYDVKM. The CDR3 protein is CASSDRGRGVTEAFF. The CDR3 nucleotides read TGTGCCAGCAGTGACAGGGGGAGAGGGGTCACTGAAGCTTTCTTT.

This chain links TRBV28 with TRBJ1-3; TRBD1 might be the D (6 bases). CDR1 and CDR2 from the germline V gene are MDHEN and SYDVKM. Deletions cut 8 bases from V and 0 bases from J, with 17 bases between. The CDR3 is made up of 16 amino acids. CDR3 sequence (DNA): TGTGCCAGCCTGAGCCCGGGACACCTCTCTGGAAACACCATATATTTT. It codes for CASLSPGHLSGNTIYF.

In DNA, the CDR3 is TGTGCCAGCAGTTCCTATCTAATGAACACTGAAGCTTTCTTT. It codes for CASSSYLMNTEAFF. The J gene is TRBJ1-1, the V gene TRBV28, with D unresolved. Germline-derived CDR1 and CDR2 are MDHEN and SYDVKM. V lost 4 bases and J lost 0, with 9 bases in between. The CDR3 covers 14 residues.

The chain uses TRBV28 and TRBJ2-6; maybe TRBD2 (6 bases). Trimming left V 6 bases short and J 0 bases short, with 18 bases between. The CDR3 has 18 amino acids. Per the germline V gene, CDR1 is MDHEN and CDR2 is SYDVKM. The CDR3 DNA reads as TGTGCCAGCAGGAAAGCGGGCGATTTCAGCTCTGGGGCCAACGTCCTGACTTTC. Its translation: CASRKAGDFSSGANVLTF.

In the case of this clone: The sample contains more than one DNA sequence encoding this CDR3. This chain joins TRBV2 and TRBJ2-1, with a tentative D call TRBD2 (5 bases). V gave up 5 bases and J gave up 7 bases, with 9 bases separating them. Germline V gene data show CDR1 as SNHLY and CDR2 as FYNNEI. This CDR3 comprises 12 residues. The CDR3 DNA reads TGTGCCAGCAGTCCAACTAGTAATGAGCAGTTCTTC. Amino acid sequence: CASSPTSNEQFF.

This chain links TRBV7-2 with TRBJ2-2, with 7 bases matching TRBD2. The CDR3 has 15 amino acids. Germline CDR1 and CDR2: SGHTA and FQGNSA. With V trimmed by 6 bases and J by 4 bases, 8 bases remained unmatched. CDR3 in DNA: TGTGCCAGCAGTGTTCTGGGGGAGGGCACCGGGGAGCTGTTTTTT. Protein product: CASSVLGEGTGELFF.

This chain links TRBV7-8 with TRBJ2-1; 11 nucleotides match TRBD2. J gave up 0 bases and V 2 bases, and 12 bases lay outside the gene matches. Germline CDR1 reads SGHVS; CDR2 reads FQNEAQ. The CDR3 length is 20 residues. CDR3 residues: CASSLKALAGAGSSYNEQFF. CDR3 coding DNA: TGTGCCAGCAGCTTAAAGGCACTAGCGGGAGCTGGGAGCTCCTACAATGAGCAGTTCTTC.